This entry lists 9 T cell receptor beta chains sequenced from one sample in a study of graft-versus-host responses after intestinal transplantation. Their cognate antigens are unknown. TCRdb's copy holds only in-frame clones and misses some; the assay was immunoSEQ multiplex PCR. The sample lists 70,000 to 95,000 clones, 80% to 95% seen once, with 1% to 1.4% in the top ten. The specimen was unstimulated CD8+ T cells sorted from spleen or lymph node cells, collected before transplant. These TCRs come from a human donor who was the organ donor for an intestinal transplant.

Note on this clone: The sample carries other DNA sequences with the same CDR3. This chain joins TRBV27 and TRBJ2-3, with D unresolved. Germline values: CDR1 MNHEY, CDR2 SMNVEV (reference sequence). V shed 6 bases and J shed 3 bases, with 4 bases lying between them. This CDR3 has 11 amino acids. This chain's CDR3 is CASSSTDTQYF. The CDR3 DNA follows: TGTGCCAGCAGCAGTACAGATACGCAGTATTTT.

This chain connects TRBV29-1 to TRBJ1-1; a weak D match, TRBD1 (6 bases). The CDR3 covers 13 residues. The V end was cut by 3 bases, the J end by 3 bases, with 11 bases between. Germline-derived CDR1 and CDR2 are SQVTM and ANQGSEA. DNA for the CDR3: TGCAGCGTTGACAGGGGAAGAGACACTGAAGCTTTCTTT. Its translation: CSVDRGRDTEAFF.

The rearrangement joins TRBV7-9 to TRBJ2-5, with 7 positions matching TRBD1. The CDR3 is 17 residues long. J was trimmed by 1 base and V by 1 base; bases with no gene match: 9. The germline gives CDR1 SEHNR, CDR2 FQNEAQ (reference sequence). CDR3 loop: CASSLVGQGTVQETQYF. The CDR3 DNA follows: TGTGCCAGCAGCTTAGTCGGTCAAGGGACAGTCCAAGAGACCCAGTACTTC.

The CDR3: CASSLGDSDGEQFF. The CDR3 DNA reads TGTGCCAGCAGTTTAGGGGACTCCGACGGAGAGCAGTTCTTC. The genes are TRBV27 and TRBJ2-1; possibly TRBD2 for D (6 bases). Per the germline V gene, CDR1 is MNHEY and CDR2 is SMNVEV (reference sequence). The length of the CDR3 is 14 residues. V lost 2 bases, J lost 10 bases, and 15 bases lay in between.

V usage is TRBV28 and J usage is TRBJ2-2, with a weak D call TRBD2 (6 bases). Trimming removed 6 bases at V and 6 bases at J, with 11 bases between. Germline V gives CDR1 MDHEN, CDR2 SYDVKM. This CDR3 comprises 13 residues. This CDR3 reads CASSLWGAGELFF. CDR3 coding DNA: TGTGCCAGCAGCCTATGGGGGGCCGGGGAGCTGTTTTTT.

The V gene is TRBV2, the J gene TRBJ1-5; D is unclear. Germline values: CDR1 SNHLY, CDR2 FYNNEI. This CDR3 is 14 amino acids long. V gave up 7 bases and J gave up 5 bases, with 15 bases separating them. The CDR3: CASKVTVTHQPQHF. DNA for the CDR3: TGTGCCAGCAAGGTCACAGTCACTCATCAGCCCCAGCATTTT.

The V call is TRBV28, the J call TRBJ2-3; the match to TRBD1 covers 9 bases. Trimming removed 5 bases from V and 3 bases from J; junction bases left unmatched: 12. This CDR3 region has 17 residues. Germline V gene lookup returns CDR1 MDHEN and CDR2 SYDVKM. CDR3 in amino acids: CASSPHPGTGMTDTQYF. In DNA, the CDR3 is TGTGCCAGCAGTCCACACCCAGGGACAGGGATGACAGATACGCAGTATTTT. The complete variable domain, with remaining parts taken from reference TRBV28 and TRBJ2-3, reads DVKVTQSSRYLVKRTGEKVFLECVQDMDHENMFWYRQDPGLGLRLIYFSYDVKMKEKGDIPEGYSVSREKKERFSLILESASTNQTSMYLCASSPHPGTGMTDTQYFGPGTRLTVL.

The gene calls are TRBV5-6 and TRBJ2-7; 7 nucleotides align to TRBD2. V lost 4 bases, J lost 4 bases, and 8 bases stayed unmatched. This CDR3 has 14 residues. Germline loops: CDR1 SGHDT, CDR2 YYEEEE. CDR3 DNA: TGTGCCAGCAGCCCTGGGGGGGGGAGGTACGAGCAGTACTTC. Amino acid sequence: CASSPGGGRYEQYF. Using reference TRBV5-6 and TRBJ2-7 for the parts outside the CDR3, the full variable domain is DAGVTQSPTHLIKTRGQQVTLRCSPKSGHDTVSWYQQALGQGPQFIFQYYEEEERQRGNFPDRFSGHQFPNYSSELNVNALLLGDSALYLCASSPGGGRYEQYFGPGTRLTVT.

V and J are TRBV11-3 and TRBJ2-7, with 10 bases lining up with TRBD1. J lost 5 bases, V lost 1 base, and 11 bases had no gene match. The CDR3 covers 17 residues. Germline CDR1 and CDR2: SGHNT and YENEEA. CDR3 DNA sequence: TGTGCCAGCAGCTTAGGCGGCTGGACAGGGGGTAACGACGAGCAGTACTTC. This translates into CASSLGGWTGGNDEQYF. Based on the CDR3 plus reference TRBV11-3 and TRBJ2-7, the full variable domain is EAGVVQSPRYKIIEKKQPVAFWCNPISGHNTLYWYLQNLGQGPELLIRYENEEAVDDSQLPKDRFSAERLKGVDSTLKIQPAELGDSAVYLCASSLGGWTGGNDEQYFGPGTRLTVT.